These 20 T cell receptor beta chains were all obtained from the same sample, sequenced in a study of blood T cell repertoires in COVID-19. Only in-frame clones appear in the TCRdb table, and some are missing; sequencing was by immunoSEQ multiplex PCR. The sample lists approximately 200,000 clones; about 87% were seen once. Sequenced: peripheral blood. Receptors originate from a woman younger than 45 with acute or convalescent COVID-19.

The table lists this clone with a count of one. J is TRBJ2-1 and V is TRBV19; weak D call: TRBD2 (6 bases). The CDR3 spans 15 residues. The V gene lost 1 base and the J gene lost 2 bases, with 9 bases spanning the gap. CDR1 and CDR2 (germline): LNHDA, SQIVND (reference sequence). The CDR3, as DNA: TGTGCCAGTAGTATAGGGCCGGGGGCCTACAATGAGCAGTTCTTC. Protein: CASSIGPGAYNEQFF.

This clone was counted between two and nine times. CDR3 sequence (DNA): TGCGCCAGCAGCTTGATGGGCCAAGATACGCAGTATTTT. As protein: CASSLMGQDTQYF. The chain links TRBV5-1 to TRBJ2-3; D gene ambiguous. Between the trimmed V and J ends, which lost 1 base and 5 bases, there was a span of 8 bases. The germline CDR1 and CDR2 sequences are SGHRS and YFSETQ. CDR3 length: 13 amino acids.

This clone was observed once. Written as DNA, the CDR3 is TGTGCCAGCAGCGCGAGGACTAGCGGGAGGGAAAATGAGCAGTTCTTC. It is translated as CASSARTSGRENEQFF. V is TRBV12-1 and J is TRBJ2-1; TRBD2 is the table's D call and was not checked against the DNA. TRBV12-1 is reported as a pseudogene. The CDR3 totals 16 residues.

Written as DNA, the CDR3 is TGTGCCACCAGCAGAGATATGAGGAAAACCGGGGAGCTGTTTTTT. Translation gives CATSRDMRKTGELFF. The J gene is TRBJ2-2, the V gene TRBV15; D is unclear. In germline, CDR1 is LNHNV, CDR2 YYDKDF (reference sequence). The CDR3 consists of 15 residues. The ends were cut back, 0 bases at V and 5 bases at J, with 10 bases in the middle. The full variable domain, with the rest looked up from reference TRBV15 and TRBJ2-2, is DAMVIQNPRYQVTQFGKPVTLSCSQTLNHNVMYWYQQKSSQAPKLLFHYYDKDFNNEADTPDNFQSRRPNTSFCFLDIRSPGLGDTAMYLCATSRDMRKTGELFFGEGSRLTVL.

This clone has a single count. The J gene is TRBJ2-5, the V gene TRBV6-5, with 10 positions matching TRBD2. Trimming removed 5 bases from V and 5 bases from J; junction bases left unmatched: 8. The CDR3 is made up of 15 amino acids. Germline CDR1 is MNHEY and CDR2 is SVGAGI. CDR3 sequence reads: CASSTTKAGGETQYF. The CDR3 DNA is TGTGCCAGCAGTACGACTAAAGCGGGAGGGGAGACCCAGTACTTC.

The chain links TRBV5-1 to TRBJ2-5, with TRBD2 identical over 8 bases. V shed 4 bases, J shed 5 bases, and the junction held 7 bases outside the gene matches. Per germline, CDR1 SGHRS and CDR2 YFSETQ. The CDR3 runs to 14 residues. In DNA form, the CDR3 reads TGCGCCAGCAGCCCAAGCGGGAGTGGGGAGACCCAGTACTTC. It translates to CASSPSGSGETQYF.

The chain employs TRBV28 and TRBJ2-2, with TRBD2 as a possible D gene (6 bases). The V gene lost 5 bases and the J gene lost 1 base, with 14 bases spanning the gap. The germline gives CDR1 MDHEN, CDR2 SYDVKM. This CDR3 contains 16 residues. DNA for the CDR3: TGTGCCAGCAGTCGACTGGGACTTTTGAACACCGGGGAGCTGTTTTTT. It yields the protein CASSRLGLLNTGELFF.

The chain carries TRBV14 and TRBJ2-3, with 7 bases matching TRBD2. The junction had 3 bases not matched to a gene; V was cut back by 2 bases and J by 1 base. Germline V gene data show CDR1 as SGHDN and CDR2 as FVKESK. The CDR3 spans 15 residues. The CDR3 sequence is CASSQFGRGTDTQYF. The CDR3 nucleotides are TGTGCCAGCAGCCAATTTGGGAGGGGCACAGATACGCAGTATTTT.

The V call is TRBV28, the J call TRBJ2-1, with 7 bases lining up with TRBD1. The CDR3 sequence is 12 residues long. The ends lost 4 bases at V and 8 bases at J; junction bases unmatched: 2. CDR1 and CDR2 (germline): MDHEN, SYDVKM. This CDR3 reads CASSWQGDEQFF. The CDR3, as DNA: TGTGCCAGCAGTTGGCAGGGGGATGAGCAGTTCTTC.

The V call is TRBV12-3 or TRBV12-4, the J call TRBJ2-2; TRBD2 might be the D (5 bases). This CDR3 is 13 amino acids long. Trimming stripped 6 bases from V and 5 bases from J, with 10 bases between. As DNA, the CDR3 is TGTGCCAGCAGCTGGACTCCGACCGGGGAGCTGTTTTTT. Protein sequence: CASSWTPTGELFF.

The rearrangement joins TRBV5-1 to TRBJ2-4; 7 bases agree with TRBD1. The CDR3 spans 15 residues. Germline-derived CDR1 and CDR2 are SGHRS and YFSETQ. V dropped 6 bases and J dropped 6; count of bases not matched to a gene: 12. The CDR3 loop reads CASTDQTGKGNIQYF. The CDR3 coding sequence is TGCGCCAGCACCGACCAGACAGGGAAGGGAAACATTCAGTACTTC. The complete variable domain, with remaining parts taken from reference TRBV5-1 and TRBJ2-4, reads KAGVTQTPRYLIKTRGQQVTLSCSPISGHRSVSWYQQTPGQGLQFLFEYFSETQRNKGNFPGRFSGRQFSNSRSEMNVSTLELGDSALYLCASTDQTGKGNIQYFGAGTRLSVL.

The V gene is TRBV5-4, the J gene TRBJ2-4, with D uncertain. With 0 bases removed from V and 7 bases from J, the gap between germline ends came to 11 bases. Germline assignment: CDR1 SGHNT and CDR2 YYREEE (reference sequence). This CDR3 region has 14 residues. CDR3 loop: CASSLGLDANIQYF. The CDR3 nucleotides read TGTGCCAGCAGCTTGGGACTCGACGCTAACATTCAGTACTTC. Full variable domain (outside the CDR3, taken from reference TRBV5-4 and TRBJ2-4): ETGVTQSPTHLIKTRGQQVTLRCSSQSGHNTVSWYQQALGQGPQFIFQYYREEENGRGNFPPRFSGLQFPNYSSELNVNALELDDSALYLCASSLGLDANIQYFGAGTRLSVL.

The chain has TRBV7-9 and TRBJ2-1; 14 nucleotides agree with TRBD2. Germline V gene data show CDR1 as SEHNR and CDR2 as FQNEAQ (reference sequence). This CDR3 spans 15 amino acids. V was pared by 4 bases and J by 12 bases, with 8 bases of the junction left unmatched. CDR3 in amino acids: CASSSPGTSGSRQFF. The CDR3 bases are TGTGCCAGCAGCTCCCCGGGGACTAGCGGGAGTAGGCAGTTCTTC. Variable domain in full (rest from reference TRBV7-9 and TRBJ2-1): DTGVSQNPRHKITKRGQNVTFRCDPISEHNRLYWYRQTLGQGPEFLTYFQNEAQLEKSRLLSDRFSAERPKGSFSTLEIQRTEQGDSAMYLCASSSPGTSGSRQFFGPGTRLTVL.

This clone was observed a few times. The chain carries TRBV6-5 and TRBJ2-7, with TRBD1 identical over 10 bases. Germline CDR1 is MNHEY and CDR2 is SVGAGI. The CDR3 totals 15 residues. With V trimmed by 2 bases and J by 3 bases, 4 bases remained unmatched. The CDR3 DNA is TGTGCCAGCAGTTACACCCGGGACAGGGGCTACGAGCAGTACTTC. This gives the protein CASSYTRDRGYEQYF.

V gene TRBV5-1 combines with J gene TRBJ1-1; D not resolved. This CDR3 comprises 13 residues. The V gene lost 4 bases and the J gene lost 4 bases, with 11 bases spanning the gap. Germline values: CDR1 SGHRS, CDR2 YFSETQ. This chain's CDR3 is CASSAAVTTEAFF. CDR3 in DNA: TGCGCCAGCAGCGCTGCGGTGACCACTGAAGCTTTCTTT.

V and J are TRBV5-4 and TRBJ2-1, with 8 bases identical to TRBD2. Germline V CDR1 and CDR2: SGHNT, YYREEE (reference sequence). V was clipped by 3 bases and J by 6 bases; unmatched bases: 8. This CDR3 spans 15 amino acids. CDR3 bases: TGTGCCAGCAGCTCGCCGGGACTAGTCGGCAATGAGCAGTTCTTC. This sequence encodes CASSSPGLVGNEQFF.

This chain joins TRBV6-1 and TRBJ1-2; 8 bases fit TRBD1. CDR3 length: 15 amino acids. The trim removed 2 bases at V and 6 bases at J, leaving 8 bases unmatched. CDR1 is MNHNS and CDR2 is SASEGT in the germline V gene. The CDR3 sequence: CASSELGQEENGYTF. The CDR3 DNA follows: TGTGCCAGCAGTGAACTGGGACAGGAGGAGAATGGCTACACCTTC.

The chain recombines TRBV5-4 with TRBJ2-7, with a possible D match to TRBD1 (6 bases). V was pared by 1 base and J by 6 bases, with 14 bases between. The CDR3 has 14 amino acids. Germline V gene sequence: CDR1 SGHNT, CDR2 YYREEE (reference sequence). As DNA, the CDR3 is TGTGCCAGCAGCTTGACCGGGACATTTGGCGAGCAGTACTTC. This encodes CASSLTGTFGEQYF.

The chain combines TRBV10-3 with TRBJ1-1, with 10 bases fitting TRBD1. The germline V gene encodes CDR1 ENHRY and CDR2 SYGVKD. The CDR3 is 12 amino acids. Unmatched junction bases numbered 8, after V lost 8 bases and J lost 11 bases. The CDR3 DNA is TGTGCCATCGGGACAGGGGATAGGTGGGCTTTCTTT. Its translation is CAIGTGDRWAFF.

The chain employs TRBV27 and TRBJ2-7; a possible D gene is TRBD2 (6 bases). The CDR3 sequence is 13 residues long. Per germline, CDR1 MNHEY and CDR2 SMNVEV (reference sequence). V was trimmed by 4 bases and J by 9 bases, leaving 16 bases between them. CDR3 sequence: CASSSTRGAGQYF. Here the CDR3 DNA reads TGTGCCAGCAGTTCCACTAGGGGAGCGGGGCAGTACTTC.